Listed below are T cell receptor beta chains from one sample, sequenced in a study of neurological immune-mediated disorders. TCRdb used MiXCR to reprocess the 5' RACE reads, holding one entry per CDR3 protein. The data show roughly 76,000 distinct CDR3 sequences, with approximately 14% seen just once and 6.8% held by the top ten. Sample: PBMCs. The receptors were sampled from a woman between 45 and 65 years old in good health. Both conserved end residues are part of each CDR3. A D gene is named only where the DNA matches it firmly. For some rows the clone size is stated as once, few or many, or as a class when expanded; others skip it.

abundance | v_gene | len | d_gene | CDR3aa
many | TRBV5-1 | 18 | - | CASSLAMGAGPNTGELFF
- | TRBV19 | 16 | TRBD1 | CASSSPPGTGGDEQYF
many | TRBV6-6 | 15 | - | CASSYSAGSNQPQHF
many | TRBV6-2/TRBV6-3 | 16 | TRBD2 | CASSQRTSAGANVLTF
many | TRBV20-1 | 18 | - | CSARDLGHTLTYNSPLHF
many | TRBV24-1 | 15 | TRBD2 | CATSDASGNTGELFF
many | TRBV12-3/TRBV12-4 | 11 | - | CASSSGYEQYF
many | TRBV20-1 | 14 | - | CSARDRGGNYGYTF
many | TRBV28 | 16 | - | CASSLSRAGTTDTQYF
many | TRBV9 | 16 | - | CASSVAGRASRTEAFF
many | TRBV15 | 12 | - | CATSKGKETQYF
- | TRBV5-1 | 15 | - | CASSLARPGADIQYF
many | TRBV6-2/TRBV6-3 | 14 | - | CASTRGLQYNEQFF
many | TRBV20-1 | 13 | TRBD1 | CSARAGGSQPQHF
many | TRBV5-1 | 14 | - | CASSLTVGSYEQYF
- | TRBV29-1 | 13 | - | CSVEGRGRETQYF
many | TRBV28 | 15 | - | CASSPPGPRAQPQHF
- | TRBV20-1 | 13 | - | CSALGRTGNEAFF
many | TRBV20-1 | 14 | TRBD2 | CSAGGRNNYNEQFF
many | TRBV4-2 | 17 | TRBD2 | CASAPGLAVLSSYEQYF
medium-sized | TRBV5-1 | 16 | - | CASSLDTDLSYSPLHF
once | TRBV5-1 | 12 | - | CASILEGDGQYF
many | TRBV28 | 15 | - | CASSLHAGRNTEAFF
many | TRBV28 | 16 | - | CASSLFGREETYGYTF